The following is a T cell receptor (beta chain) sequence with its context. Its binding antigen is unknown. The record has no base qualities; no much larger clone is one base away. Hyperthyroidism was considered stable if no progression to ophthalmopathy occurred within 18 months of follow-up. The hyperthyroidism patients were 18 to 65 years old and newly diagnosed, with a disease duration of less than 2 months. Anyone with other autoimmune diseases, uncontrolled infections, pregnancy or lactation was excluded from the study. Clinical symptoms, serum thyroxine, TRAb, thyroid ultrasound and orbital computed tomography were used for diagnosis. PBMCs were isolated from 7.5 to 10 ml of fresh peripheral blood by Ficoll-Paque density gradient centrifugation. Total RNA was extracted using Trizol reagent, and RNA quality was checked on an Agilent 2100 Bioanalyzer. For repertoire sequencing, TCR beta CDR3 regions were amplified from RNA transcripts. The first round of RT-PCR was done with HTBI primers and the Qiagen OneStep RT-PCR kit, and was followed by a second round of multiplex PCR, then size selection and purification. Libraries were sequenced on an Illumina HiSeq2000 using paired-end 100 bp reads. Under the source paper's analysis protocol: SOAPnuke was used to process the reads, throwing out any read that had adapters, had uncalled bases, had a mean Phred below 15, or lacked an exact constant-primer or identifier match. COPE v1.2.5 was used to merge the high-quality paired reads. Each unique nucleotide sequence was treated as a clonotype, and MiTCR v1.1 was used to align the clonotypes to the IMGT TRB V, D and J references. The analysis was limited to V-J combinations with a frequency above 0.0001, which together covered 99.2% of the repertoires. For each V-J combination, a TCR clonal expansion and chaos score was defined as the ratio of F50 clonal expansion to chaos observed in the TCRdist matrix. Welch's t-statistics and random forest were used to reduce features to approximately 13 V-J combinations, which were fed into a naive Bayes classifier. The Morisita-Horn index was used to measure how similar the thyroid and blood repertoires were. In TCRdb, the public reads were trimmed at Q25 with fastp and aligned with MiXCR, with productive beta chains retained. Every CDR3 protein is listed once, alongside the most common genes and DNA of its rows. None of the V and J calls come from the authors' own analysis; TCRdb made them. This sample comprises roughly 380,000 distinct CDR3 sequences, 15% of them detected only once. Together, the top ten hold around 7% of the sample.

These data belong to a study of Graves' ophthalmopathy and Graves' hyperthyroidism (dated by TCRdb to 2017 to 2018). With respect to the entire study: Peripheral blood samples were taken at the time of initial diagnosis, before any treatment was given. Following sample collection, hyperthyroidism patients were given methimazole at a starting dose of 30 mg daily, and ophthalmopathy patients were given high-dose intravenous methylprednisolone. T-cell repertoires of thyroid tissue and blood were compared in six hyperthyroidism patients. The independent validation cohort included about 19 hyperthyroidism patients plus 17 patients who later progressed from hyperthyroidism to ophthalmopathy. To explore V-J signatures distinguishing ophthalmopathy from hyperthyroidism, a discovery set of roughly 98 patients (around 42 ophthalmopathy, 57 stable hyperthyroidism) was enrolled. The roughly 100 discovery patients were randomly divided into training and test sets at a 7:3 ratio. To tell Graves' ophthalmopathy apart from Graves' hyperthyroidism, and to predict which patients would progress to ophthalmopathy, the study relied on TCR beta repertoire signatures. In total, around 140 blood samples were TCR-sequenced: fewer than 50 ophthalmopathy, some 80 hyperthyroidism and about 17 hyperthyroidism-to-ophthalmopathy patients. The full study reports these points: In cross-validation, the 13-signature model distinguished ophthalmopathy from stable hyperthyroidism with 85% to 90% sensitivity and about 84% specificity, and in the test set the corresponding values were about 80% and 75%. Most of the expanded thyroid clonotypes with a frequency above 0.001 were also detected in blood, and it was suggested that the thyroid immune response may be reflected by blood repertoires. No statistical method was used to set the sample size in advance, and the investigators knew which group each participant was assigned to. In validation, the model predicted ophthalmopathy progression with roughly 68% sensitivity and approximately 78% specificity; some 13 predicted patients were CT-confirmed with GO in a median of 6.5 months.

CDR3 length: 13 amino acids, cysteine to phenylalanine. The only DNA kept is the CDR3, 39 bases in frame from the first base. The V end loses 4 bases and the J end loses 5 bases, and a stretch of 9 bases separates them. In the germline V gene, CDR1 corresponds to SGHRS and CDR2 to YFSETQ. The receptor's source is a woman between 18 and 30 years old with stable Graves' hyperthyroidism. Donor details come from another sample of the same person, matched by shared clones. The V gene is TRBV5-1 and the J gene is TRBJ2-2; too little of a D gene remains to name it. Sequenced material: peripheral blood. The nucleotide sequence is TGCGCCAGCAGCATCAGAGTTACCGGGGAGCTGTTTTTT. This codes for CASSIRVTGELFF.